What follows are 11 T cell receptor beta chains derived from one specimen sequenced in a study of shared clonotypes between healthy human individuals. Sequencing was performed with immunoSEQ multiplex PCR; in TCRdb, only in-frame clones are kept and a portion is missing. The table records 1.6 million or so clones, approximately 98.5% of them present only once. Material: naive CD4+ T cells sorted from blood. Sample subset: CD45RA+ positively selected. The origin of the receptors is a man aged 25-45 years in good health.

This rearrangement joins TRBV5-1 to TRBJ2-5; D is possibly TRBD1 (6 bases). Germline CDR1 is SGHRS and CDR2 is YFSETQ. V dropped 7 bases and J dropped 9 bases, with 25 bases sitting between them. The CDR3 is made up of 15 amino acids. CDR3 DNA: TGCGCCAGCCGTACGAACAGGGCCGAGAGTTGGCCCCAGTACTTC. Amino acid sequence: CASRTNRAESWPQYF.

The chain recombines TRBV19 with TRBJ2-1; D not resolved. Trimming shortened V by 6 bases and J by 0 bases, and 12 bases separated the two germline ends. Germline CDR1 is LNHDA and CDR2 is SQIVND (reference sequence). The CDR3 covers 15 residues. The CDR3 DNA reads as TGTGCCAGTAGAGCTGACTGGAGCTCCTACAATGAGCAGTTCTTC. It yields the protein CASRADWSSYNEQFF.

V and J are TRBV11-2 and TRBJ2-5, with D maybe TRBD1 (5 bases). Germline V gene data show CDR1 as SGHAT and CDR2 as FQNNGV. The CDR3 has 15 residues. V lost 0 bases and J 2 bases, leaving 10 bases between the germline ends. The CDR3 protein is CASSLDLGLQETQYF. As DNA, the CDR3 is TGTGCCAGCAGCTTAGATCTGGGGCTTCAAGAGACCCAGTACTTC.

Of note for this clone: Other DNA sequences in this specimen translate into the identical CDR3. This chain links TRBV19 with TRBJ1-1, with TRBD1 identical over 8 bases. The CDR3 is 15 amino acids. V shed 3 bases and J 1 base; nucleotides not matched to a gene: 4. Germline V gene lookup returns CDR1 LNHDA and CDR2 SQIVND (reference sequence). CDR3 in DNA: TGTGCCAGTAGTATCGACAGGGGCCGGAACACTGAAGCTTTCTTT. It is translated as CASSIDRGRNTEAFF.

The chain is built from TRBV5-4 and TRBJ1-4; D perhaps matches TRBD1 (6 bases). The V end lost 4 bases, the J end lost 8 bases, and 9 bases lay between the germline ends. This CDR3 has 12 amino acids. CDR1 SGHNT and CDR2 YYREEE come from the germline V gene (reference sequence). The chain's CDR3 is CASSRTDEKLFF. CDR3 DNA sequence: TGTGCCAGCAGCCGGACAGACGAAAAACTGTTTTTT.

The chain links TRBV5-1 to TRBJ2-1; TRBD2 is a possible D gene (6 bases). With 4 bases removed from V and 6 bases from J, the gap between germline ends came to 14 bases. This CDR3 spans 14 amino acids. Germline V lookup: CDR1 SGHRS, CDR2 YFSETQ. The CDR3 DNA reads TGCGCCAGCAGCACCGGGACTCCAGGCAATGAGCAGTTCTTC. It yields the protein CASSTGTPGNEQFF.

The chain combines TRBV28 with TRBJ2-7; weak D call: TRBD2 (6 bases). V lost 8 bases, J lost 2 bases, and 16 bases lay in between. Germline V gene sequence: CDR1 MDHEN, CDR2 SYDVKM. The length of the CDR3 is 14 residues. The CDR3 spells CASVRAGKAYEQYF. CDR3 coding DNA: TGTGCCAGCGTCCGGGCGGGGAAGGCCTACGAGCAGTACTTC. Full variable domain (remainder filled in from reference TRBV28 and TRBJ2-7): DVKVTQSSRYLVKRTGEKVFLECVQDMDHENMFWYRQDPGLGLRLIYFSYDVKMKEKGDIPEGYSVSREKKERFSLILESASTNQTSMYLCASVRAGKAYEQYFGPGTRLTVT.

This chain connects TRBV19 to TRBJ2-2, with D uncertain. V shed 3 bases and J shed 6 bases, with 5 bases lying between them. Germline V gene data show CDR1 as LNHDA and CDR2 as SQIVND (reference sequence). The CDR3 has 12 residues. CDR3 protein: CASSISAGELFF. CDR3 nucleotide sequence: TGTGCCAGTAGTATCTCCGCCGGGGAGCTGTTTTTT.

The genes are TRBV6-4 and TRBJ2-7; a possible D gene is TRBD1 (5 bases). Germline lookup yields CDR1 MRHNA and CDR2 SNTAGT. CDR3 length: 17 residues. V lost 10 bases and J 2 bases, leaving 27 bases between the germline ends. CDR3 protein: CATTGQGKFYAAYEQYF. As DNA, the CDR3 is TGTGCCACCACCGGCCAGGGCAAGTTTTATGCCGCCTACGAGCAGTACTTC.

CDR3 residues: CASSIQGVRQYF. The CDR3 DNA reads as TGTGCCAGCAGCATCCAGGGTGTTCGGCAGTACTTC. The chain is built from TRBV5-6 and TRBJ2-7; tentatively, D is TRBD1 (5 bases). There are 12 residues in the CDR3. Trimming removed 4 bases from V and 9 bases from J, with 14 bases in between. CDR1 and CDR2 from the germline V gene are SGHDT and YYEEEE.

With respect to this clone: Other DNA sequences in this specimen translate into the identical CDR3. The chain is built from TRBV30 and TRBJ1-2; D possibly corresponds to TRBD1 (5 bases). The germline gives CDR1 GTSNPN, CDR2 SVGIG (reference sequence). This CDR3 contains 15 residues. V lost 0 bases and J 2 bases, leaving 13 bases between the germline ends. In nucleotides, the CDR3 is TGTGCCTGGAGTGTGTCGGTCAGGGCGAACTATGGCTACACCTTC. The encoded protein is CAWSVSVRANYGYTF.